This T cell receptor beta chain was identified in a study of PD-1 and CTLA-4 blockade in melanoma. Trimming removed 4 bases from V and 4 bases from J, with 19 bases in between. The germline CDR1 and CDR2 sequences are LNHNV and YYDKDF (reference sequence). This CDR3 is 17 amino acids long. The method was immunoSEQ multiplex PCR; TCRdb's version includes in-frame clones alone and lacks a portion of them. The repertoire holds 30,000 to 35,000 clones, with approximately 90% as singletons. The receptor comes from a human donor with melanoma. Material: CD8+ T cells from peripheral blood, obtained from a patient given anti-PD-1 treatment. The V call is TRBV15, the J call TRBJ1-4; TRBD1 is a possible D gene (5 bases). CDR3 amino acids: CATSKVDSGVGNEKLFF. CDR3 DNA: TGTGCCACCAGCAAGGTGGACTCGGGGGTTGGTAATGAAAAACTGTTTTTT.